This paragraph reports one TCR beta chain. Its antigen is unknown. Recent vaccinations or acute infections were absent in the healthy HIV-negative adult donors. These data belong to a study of shared clonotypes between healthy human individuals. Study context: The study enrolled a couple of women and a few men aged 18 to 49.

General study results and limits: The four-donor shared clonotypes exceeded non-shared clonotypes in generation probability, with non-shared ones scoring lower. The expectation was that sequencing depth would affect clonotype sharing among donors.

Germline V gene data show CDR1 as LGHNA and CDR2 as YNFKEQ. This CDR3 is 15 amino acids long. Trimming took 4 bases from V and 1 from J, leaving 12 bases between them. Generated by immunoSEQ multiplex PCR, the TCRdb table keeps only in-frame clones and is missing some. Of about 990,000 clones in the sample, more than 75% were seen once. The chain employs TRBV4-2 and TRBJ2-3; D gene unclear. The receptor comes from a man aged 18 to 29 in good health. Some clones in this sample may be carry-over from other donors' samples. The sample was memory CD4+ T cells from PBMCs. As to subset: CD45RA-negative fraction. CDR3 amino acids: CASSPAAEGTDTQYF. The DNA for the CDR3 is TGTGCCAGCAGCCCGGCAGCTGAGGGCACAGATACGCAGTATTTT.